A selection of T cell receptor beta chains follows, all from one sample in a study of T-cell reconstitution after alpha-beta-depleted transplantation in children. Each CDR3 protein gets one entry after TCRdb re-called the PCR reads with MiXCR. The table has some 500,000 distinct CDR3 sequences, 30% to 35% seen once. The sequences come from PBMCs from the stem cell graft donor, collected from the stem cell graft. These receptors all come from a human donor who donated a stem cell graft to a child with aplastic anemia. The CDR3 runs from the conserved cysteine through the conserved F or W. D genes are given only for firm matches. Clone size, where shown, is once, few, many, or a class for clones that have expanded.

v_gene	len	abundance	d_gene	j_gene	CDR3nt	CDR3aa
TRBV5-1	16	.	.	TRBJ1-6	TGCGCCAGCAGTCCGCTGGAACAGCCCTATAATTCACCCCTCCACTTT	CASSPLEQPYNSPLHF
TRBV11-2	18	few	.	TRBJ2-7	TGTGCCAGCAGCAAAGGAGGGAACAGGCCGCAAAGATCCTACGAGCAGTACTTC	CASSKGGNRPQRSYEQYF
TRBV7-3	12	once	TRBD2	TRBJ2-1	TGTGCCAGCAGCTCGTTAGCGGGACGGTGGTTCTTC	CASSSLAGRWFF
TRBV28	13	.	TRBD2	TRBJ2-3	TGTGCCAGCGTAGCGGGAGGAACAGATACGCAGTATTTT	CASVAGGTDTQYF
TRBV12-3/TRBV12-4	13	.	.	TRBJ1-3	TGTGCCAGCAGTTACAACGGTAGAAACACCATATATTTT	CASSYNGRNTIYF
TRBV6-5	18	few	TRBD1	TRBJ1-1	TGTGCCAGCAGTTACCCTAACCGGACAGGGAACGTAAACACTGAAGCTTTCTTT	CASSYPNRTGNVNTEAFF
TRBV6-1	13	few	.	TRBJ2-1	TGTGCCAGCACCCGCGGCTCCTACAATGAGCAGTTCTTC	CASTRGSYNEQFF
TRBV3-1	14	.	TRBD1	TRBJ1-2	TGTGCCAGCAGCCTGGACAGGGGGCAGTATGGCTACACCTTC	CASSLDRGQYGYTF
TRBV5-1	16	.	.	TRBJ2-1	TGCGCCAGCAGCTTGGCCGGGCCCACACGCAACAATGAGCAGTTCTTC	CASSLAGPTRNNEQFF
TRBV15	15	.	.	TRBJ2-5	TGTGCCACCAGCAGAGCGGGCACACGACAAGAGACCCAGTACTTC	CATSRAGTRQETQYF
TRBV2	14	.	.	TRBJ1-2	TGTGCCAGTAAGGGGCACACTACCAAAGTGGGCTACACCTTC	CASKGHTTKVGYTF
TRBV7-9	16	.	TRBD1	TRBJ2-2	TGTGCCAGCAGCTTCCCGGGACAGGGGGAAACCGGGGAGCTGTTTTTT	CASSFPGQGETGELFF
TRBV7-2	14	.	.	TRBJ2-3	TGTGCCAGCAGCTTAGTTGGGGGCGCAGATACGCAGTATTTT	CASSLVGGADTQYF
TRBV7-2	17	.	.	TRBJ2-1	TGTGCCAGCAGCTTATTAGCGTCGAAGGGTAATTACAATGAGCAGTTCTTC	CASSLLASKGNYNEQFF
TRBV29-1	15	few	TRBD2	TRBJ2-2	TGCAGCGTTGACGCGGGACTAGCGTCTACCGGGGAGCTGTTTTTT	CSVDAGLASTGELFF
TRBV6-1	16	few	TRBD2	TRBJ2-1	TGTGCCAGCAGTGGCCCTAGCGGGAGCTCCTACAATGAGCAGTTCTTC	CASSGPSGSSYNEQFF
TRBV20-1	13	.	TRBD2	TRBJ2-4	TGCAGTGCGTCCGTAGCGGGAGGGAACATTCAGTACTTC	CSASVAGGNIQYF
TRBV12-3/TRBV12-4	16	once	.	TRBJ2-6	TGTGCCAGCAGTCGGGCAGGGGTTTCTGGGGCCAACGTCCTGACTTTC	CASSRAGVSGANVLTF
TRBV6-2/TRBV6-3	16	few	.	TRBJ1-5	TGTGCCAGCAGTTCACCACAGGGATATAGCAATCAGCCCCAGCATTTT	CASSSPQGYSNQPQHF
TRBV10-3	14	.	.	TRBJ1-1	TGTGCCATCAGTGAGTCGACGCGGGGTACTGAAGCTTTCTTT	CAISESTRGTEAFF